The rows below give T cell receptor beta chains drawn from one sample of a study of vaccination and CD4 T cells after COVID-19. TCRdb re-called the PCR reads with MiXCR, one entry per CDR3 protein. Of about 24,000 distinct CDR3 sequences in the sample, under 60% are singletons; the top ten hold 1.1%. The specimen was CD4+ T cells from blood, collected before SARS-CoV-2 vaccination. The receptors come from a human donor who had recovered from COVID-19. CDR3s include the opening cysteine and the closing phenylalanine or tryptophan. A row's size may be missing; if present it is once, few, many or a size class.

v_gene: TRBV20-1
abundance: .
CDR3aa: CSARDPSGSLETQYF

v_gene: TRBV5-4
abundance: .
CDR3aa: CASSLQGMSSGANVLTF

v_gene: TRBV4-1
abundance: .
CDR3aa: CASRYILRGSGNSPLHF

v_gene: TRBV19
abundance: .
CDR3aa: CASKAGGTITEAFF

v_gene: TRBV28
abundance: few
CDR3aa: CASRVMGTGLYEQYF

v_gene: TRBV18
abundance: .
CDR3aa: CASSPWGQGNTGELFF

v_gene: TRBV7-9
abundance: .
CDR3aa: CASSITGMSSYEQYF

v_gene: TRBV7-2
abundance: few
CDR3aa: CASSLDGRRDEQYF

v_gene: TRBV5-1
abundance: .
CDR3aa: CASSLEQGARSPLHF

v_gene: TRBV4-1
abundance: .
CDR3aa: CASSQFLGTLAGGTYEQYF

v_gene: TRBV6-1
abundance: few
CDR3aa: CASSAGGNQYYGYTF

v_gene: TRBV7-2
abundance: .
CDR3aa: CASSFGTGGNNQPQHF

v_gene: TRBV10-3
abundance: .
CDR3aa: CAIEPGTGAAGANVLTF

v_gene: TRBV4-2
abundance: .
CDR3aa: CASSQSSYEQYF

v_gene: TRBV20-1
abundance: .
CDR3aa: CSARDAVNIQYF

v_gene: TRBV19
abundance: .
CDR3aa: CASSMSHSGANVLTF

v_gene: TRBV5-8
abundance: .
CDR3aa: CASSLTGLYGYTF

v_gene: TRBV20-1
abundance: .
CDR3aa: CSARDAGVGGQPQHF

v_gene: TRBV27
abundance: .
CDR3aa: CASSSVSGTLRGTEAFF

v_gene: TRBV29-1
abundance: .
CDR3aa: CSAGGGKSNYGYTF

v_gene: TRBV7-3
abundance: .
CDR3aa: CASSSRQDNEQFF

v_gene: TRBV14
abundance: .
CDR3aa: CASSQGLRQPQHF

v_gene: TRBV20-1
abundance: few
CDR3aa: CSARAGSTNYGYTF

v_gene: TRBV7-2
abundance: few
CDR3aa: CASSSRTGREEQYF

v_gene: TRBV7-9
abundance: .
CDR3aa: CASSVRVGDTQYF

v_gene: TRBV20-1
abundance: .
CDR3aa: CSARGPAASGRTDTQYF

v_gene: TRBV6-1
abundance: few
CDR3aa: CASSERRAEAGGRYNEQFF

v_gene: TRBV5-3
abundance: .
CDR3aa: CARSQDRVEQFF

v_gene: TRBV10-3
abundance: .
CDR3aa: CAIRPGLAGTDTQYF

v_gene: TRBV19
abundance: .
CDR3aa: CASSPDRRPNTYEQYF

v_gene: TRBV5-1
abundance: .
CDR3aa: CASSLAGTSSKYF

v_gene: TRBV10-1
abundance: .
CDR3aa: CASPNKNRQGWETQYF

v_gene: TRBV15
abundance: .
CDR3aa: CATSRDRRQGGPSESYEQYF

v_gene: TRBV6-2/TRBV6-3
abundance: .
CDR3aa: CASSTRGTGDHEQYF

v_gene: TRBV6-1
abundance: .
CDR3aa: CASSDSDRELFF

v_gene: TRBV19
abundance: .
CDR3aa: CASSIAEGTDTQYF

v_gene: TRBV2
abundance: .
CDR3aa: CASSELVGGDTQYF

v_gene: TRBV19
abundance: .
CDR3aa: CASSIGRGVGFSNQPQHF

v_gene: TRBV20-1
abundance: .
CDR3aa: CSASGLGGTSGRHSYEQYF

v_gene: TRBV5-6
abundance: .
CDR3aa: CASSLVAQETQYF

v_gene: TRBV7-3
abundance: few
CDR3aa: CASSLSGAGRADTQYF

v_gene: TRBV5-1
abundance: .
CDR3aa: CASSQGTANTGELFF

v_gene: TRBV7-9
abundance: .
CDR3aa: CASSLDSNSPLHF

v_gene: TRBV6-2/TRBV6-3
abundance: .
CDR3aa: CASIPRQDRGEAFF

v_gene: TRBV20-1
abundance: .
CDR3aa: CSASGTNTGELFF

v_gene: TRBV18
abundance: few
CDR3aa: CASSSTQAGRNQPQHF

v_gene: TRBV18
abundance: .
CDR3aa: CASSPGRTGGVGGELFF

v_gene: TRBV7-2
abundance: few
CDR3aa: CASGVGGSRPNTQYF

v_gene: TRBV19
abundance: .
CDR3aa: CATSLSGRAPQYF

v_gene: TRBV6-1
abundance: .
CDR3aa: CASRLISGTDTQYF

v_gene: TRBV11-2
abundance: .
CDR3aa: CASSHRLLPRTGGRSPLHF

v_gene: TRBV20-1
abundance: .
CDR3aa: CSARVWARGGSEQYF

v_gene: TRBV10-1
abundance: .
CDR3aa: CATLRCSGYAPYSNQPQHF

v_gene: TRBV4-3
abundance: .
CDR3aa: CASSQAWPDEKLFF

v_gene: TRBV19
abundance: .
CDR3aa: CASRRGQDAYGNQPQHF

v_gene: TRBV6-2/TRBV6-3
abundance: .
CDR3aa: CASSLRTSYEQYF

v_gene: TRBV27
abundance: .
CDR3aa: CASRRTSGIQETQYF

v_gene: TRBV11-3
abundance: .
CDR3aa: CASSLGDGGAGSYEQYF

v_gene: TRBV15
abundance: .
CDR3aa: CATSRRPRDGGGYEQYF